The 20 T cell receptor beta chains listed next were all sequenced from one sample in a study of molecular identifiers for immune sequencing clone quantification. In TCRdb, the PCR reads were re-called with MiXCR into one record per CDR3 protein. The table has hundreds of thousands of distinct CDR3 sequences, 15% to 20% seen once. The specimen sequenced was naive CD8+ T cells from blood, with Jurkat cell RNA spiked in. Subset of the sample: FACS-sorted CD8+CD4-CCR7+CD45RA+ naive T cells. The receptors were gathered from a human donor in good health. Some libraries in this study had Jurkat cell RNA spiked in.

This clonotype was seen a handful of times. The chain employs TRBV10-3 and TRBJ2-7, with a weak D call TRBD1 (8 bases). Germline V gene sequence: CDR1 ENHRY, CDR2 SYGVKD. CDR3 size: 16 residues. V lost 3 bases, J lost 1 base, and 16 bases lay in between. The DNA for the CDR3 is TGTGCCATCAGTGAATCGGACAGGGACTATTCCTACGAGCAGTACTTC. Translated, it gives CAISESDRDYSYEQYF.

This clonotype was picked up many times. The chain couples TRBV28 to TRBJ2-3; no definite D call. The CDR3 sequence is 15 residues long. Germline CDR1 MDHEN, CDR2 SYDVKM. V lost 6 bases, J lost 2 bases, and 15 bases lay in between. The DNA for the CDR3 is TGTGCCAGCAGCAACCCTAGAATTTACACAGATACGCAGTATTTT. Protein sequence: CASSNPRIYTDTQYF. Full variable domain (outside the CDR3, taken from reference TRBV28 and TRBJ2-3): DVKVTQSSRYLVKRTGEKVFLECVQDMDHENMFWYRQDPGLGLRLIYFSYDVKMKEKGDIPEGYSVSREKKERFSLILESASTNQTSMYLCASSNPRIYTDTQYFGPGTRLTVL.

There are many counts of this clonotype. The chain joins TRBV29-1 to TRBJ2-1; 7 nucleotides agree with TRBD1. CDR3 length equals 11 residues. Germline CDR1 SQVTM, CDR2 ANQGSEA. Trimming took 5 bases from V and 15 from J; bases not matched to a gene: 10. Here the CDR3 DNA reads TGCAGCGTTTCAGACAGGGCTTTTCGGTTCTTC. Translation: CSVSDRAFRFF.

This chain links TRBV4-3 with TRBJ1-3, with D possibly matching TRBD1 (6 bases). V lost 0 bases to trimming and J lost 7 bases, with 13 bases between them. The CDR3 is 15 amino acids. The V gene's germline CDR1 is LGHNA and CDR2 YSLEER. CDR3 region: CASSQDNRAFNTIYF. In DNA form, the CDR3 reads TGCGCCAGCAGCCAAGATAACAGGGCTTTCAACACCATATATTTT.

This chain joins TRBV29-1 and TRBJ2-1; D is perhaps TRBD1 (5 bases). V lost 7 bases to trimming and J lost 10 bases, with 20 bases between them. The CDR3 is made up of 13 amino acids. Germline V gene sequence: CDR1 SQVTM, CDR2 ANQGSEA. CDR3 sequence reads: CSARDQGLYEQFF. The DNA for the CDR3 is TGCAGCGCCCGCGATCAGGGTTTATACGAGCAGTTCTTC.

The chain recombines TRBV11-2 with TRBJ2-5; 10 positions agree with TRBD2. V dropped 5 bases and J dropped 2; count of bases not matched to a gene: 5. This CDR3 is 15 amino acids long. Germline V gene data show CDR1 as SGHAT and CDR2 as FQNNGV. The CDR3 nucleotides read TGTGCCAGCAGCCTTCTAGCGGGAGATCAAGAGACCCAGTACTTC. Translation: CASSLLAGDQETQYF.

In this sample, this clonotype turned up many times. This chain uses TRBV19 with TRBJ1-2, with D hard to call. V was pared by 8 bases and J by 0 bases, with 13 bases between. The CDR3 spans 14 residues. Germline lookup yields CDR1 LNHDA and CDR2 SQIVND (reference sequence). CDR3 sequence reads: CASGLINANYGYTF. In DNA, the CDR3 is TGTGCCAGTGGCCTGATAAATGCTAACTATGGCTACACCTTC.

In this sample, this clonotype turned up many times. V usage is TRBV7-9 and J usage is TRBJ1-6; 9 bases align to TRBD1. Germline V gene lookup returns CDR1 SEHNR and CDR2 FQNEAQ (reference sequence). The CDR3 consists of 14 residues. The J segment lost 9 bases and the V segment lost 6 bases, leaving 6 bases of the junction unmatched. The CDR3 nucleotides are TGTGCCAGCAGTTCGGGACAGGGCATTTCACCCCTCCACTTT. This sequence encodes CASSSGQGISPLHF.

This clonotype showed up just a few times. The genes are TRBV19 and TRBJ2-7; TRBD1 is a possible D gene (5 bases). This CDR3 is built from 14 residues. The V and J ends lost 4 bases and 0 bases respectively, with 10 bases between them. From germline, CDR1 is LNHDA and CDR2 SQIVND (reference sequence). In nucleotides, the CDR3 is TGTGCCAGTAGTACCGACAGCAACTCCTACGAGCAGTACTTC. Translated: CASSTDSNSYEQYF.

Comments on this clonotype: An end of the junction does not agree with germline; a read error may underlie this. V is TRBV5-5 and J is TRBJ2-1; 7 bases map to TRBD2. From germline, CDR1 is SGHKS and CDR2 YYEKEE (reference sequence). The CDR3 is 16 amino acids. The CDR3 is CAGSFFLAASYNEQFF. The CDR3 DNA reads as TGTGCCGGCAGCTTCTTCCTAGCGGCCTCCTACAATGAGCAGTTCTTC.

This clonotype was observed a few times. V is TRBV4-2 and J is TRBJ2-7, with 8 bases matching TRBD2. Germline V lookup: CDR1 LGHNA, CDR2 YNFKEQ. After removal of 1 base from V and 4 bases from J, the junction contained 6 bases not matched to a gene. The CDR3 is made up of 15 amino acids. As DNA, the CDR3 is TGTGCCAGCAGCCAAGTCAGCGGGAGTTTTTACGAGCAGTACTTC. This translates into CASSQVSGSFYEQYF.

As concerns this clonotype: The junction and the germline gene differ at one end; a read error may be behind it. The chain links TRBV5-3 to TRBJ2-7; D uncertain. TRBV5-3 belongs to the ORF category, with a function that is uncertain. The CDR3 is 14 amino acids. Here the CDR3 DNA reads TGTGCCAGCAGCTTGGCCGCAGAAGCCTACGAGCAGTACTTC. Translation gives CASSLAAEAYEQYF.

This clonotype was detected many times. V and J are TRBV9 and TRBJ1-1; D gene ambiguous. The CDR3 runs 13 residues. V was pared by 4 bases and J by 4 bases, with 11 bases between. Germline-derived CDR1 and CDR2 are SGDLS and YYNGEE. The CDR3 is CASSRTPGTEAFF. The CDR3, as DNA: TGTGCCAGCAGCCGCACCCCCGGCACTGAAGCTTTCTTT.

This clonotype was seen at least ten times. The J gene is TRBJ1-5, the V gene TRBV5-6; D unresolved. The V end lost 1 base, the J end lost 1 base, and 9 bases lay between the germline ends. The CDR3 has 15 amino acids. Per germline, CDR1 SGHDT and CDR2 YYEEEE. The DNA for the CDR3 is TGTGCCAGCAGCTTGAATGGAAGGAGCAATCAGCCCCAGCATTTT. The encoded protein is CASSLNGRSNQPQHF.

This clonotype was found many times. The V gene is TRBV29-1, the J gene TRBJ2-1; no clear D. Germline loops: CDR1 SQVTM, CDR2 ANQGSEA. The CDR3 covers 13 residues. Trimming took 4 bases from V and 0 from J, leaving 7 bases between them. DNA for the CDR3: TGCAGCGTTGTTCCCTACTCCTACAATGAGCAGTTCTTC. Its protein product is CSVVPYSYNEQFF.

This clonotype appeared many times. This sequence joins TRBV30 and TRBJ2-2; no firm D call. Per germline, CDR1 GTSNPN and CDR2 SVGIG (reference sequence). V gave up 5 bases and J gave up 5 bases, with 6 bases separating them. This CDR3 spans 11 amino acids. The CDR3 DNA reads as TGTGCCTGGGAAAGGACCGGGGAGCTGTTTTTT. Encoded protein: CAWERTGELFF. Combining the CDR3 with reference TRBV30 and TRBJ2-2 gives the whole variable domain SQTIHQWPATLVQPVGSPLSLECTVEGTSNPNLYWYRQAAGRGLQLLFYSVGIGQISSEVPQNLSASRPQDRQFILSSKKLLLSDSGFYLCAWERTGELFFGEGSRLTVL.

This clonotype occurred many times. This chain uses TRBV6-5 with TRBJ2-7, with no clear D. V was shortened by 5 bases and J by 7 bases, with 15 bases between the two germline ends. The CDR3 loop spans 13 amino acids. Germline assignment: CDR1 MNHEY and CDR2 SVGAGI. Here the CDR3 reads CASSPRSTGEQYF. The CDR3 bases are TGTGCCAGCAGTCCCCGGTCGACGGGTGAGCAGTACTTC.

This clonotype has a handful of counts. The CDR3 sequence: CASAWDRDYEQYF. CDR3 in DNA: TGTGCCAGCGCCTGGGACAGGGACTACGAGCAGTACTTC. The V gene is TRBV2, the J gene TRBJ2-7; 9 positions match TRBD1. Losses at the gene ends were 8 bases for V and 3 bases for J; bases not matched to a gene: 5. The germline CDR1 and CDR2 sequences are SNHLY and FYNNEI. This CDR3 region has 13 residues.

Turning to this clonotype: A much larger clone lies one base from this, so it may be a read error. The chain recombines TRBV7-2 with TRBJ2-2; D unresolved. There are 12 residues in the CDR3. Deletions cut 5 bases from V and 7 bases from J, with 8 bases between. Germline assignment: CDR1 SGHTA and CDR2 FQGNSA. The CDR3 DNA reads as TGTGCCAGCAGCCCGAACGTCGGGGAGCTGTTTTTT. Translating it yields CASSPNVGELFF. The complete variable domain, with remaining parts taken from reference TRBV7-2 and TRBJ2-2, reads GAGVSQSPSNKVTEKGKDVELRCDPISGHTALYWYRQSLGQGLEFLIYFQGNSAPDKSGLPSDRFSAERTGGSVSTLTIQRTQQEDSAVYLCASSPNVGELFFGEGSRLTVL.

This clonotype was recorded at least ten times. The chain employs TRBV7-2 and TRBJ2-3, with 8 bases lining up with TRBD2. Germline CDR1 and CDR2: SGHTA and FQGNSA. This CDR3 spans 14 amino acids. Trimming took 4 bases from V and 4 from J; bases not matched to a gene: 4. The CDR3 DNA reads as TGTGCCAGCAGCTGGGGACTAGTAGCAGATACGCAGTATTTT. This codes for CASSWGLVADTQYF.